The clone carrying this TCR beta chain came up a few times. There were TCR beta CDR3 regions amplified from RNA transcripts. HTBI primers drove first-round RT-PCR of the TCR CDR3. TCRdb redid the calling of the multiplex PCR reads with MiXCR, one entry per CDR3 protein. The table lists about 480,000 distinct CDR3 sequences, around a quarter of them singletons. The data derive from a study of T cells in Graves' hyperthyroidism and ophthalmopathy. The V and J ends lost 6 bases and 5 bases, in that order; junction bases with no gene match: 9. From germline, CDR1 is DFQATT and CDR2 SNEGSKA (reference sequence). The CDR3 is 15 amino acids.

The sequenced sample consisted of blood. The chain uses TRBV20-1 and TRBJ1-5, with 11 nucleotides matching TRBD1. The clonotype originates from a woman under 40 with Graves' ophthalmopathy. The DNA of the CDR3 is TGCAGTGCCGAGAACCGGGACAGGGGGTATCAGCCCCAGCATTTT. This encodes CSAENRDRGYQPQHF.